This TCR beta chain derives from a study of cytomegalovirus exposure and HLA in healthy donors. PCR primers comprised 60 Vbeta and 13 Jbeta primers. Repertoires were generated with immunoSEQ multiplex PCR, while TCRdb's copy carries only in-frame clones and drops some. This sample has about 120,000 clones, with approximately 8.6% found just once. V lost 5 bases and J 1 base, leaving 8 bases between the germline ends. CDR1 and CDR2 (germline): LNHDA, SQIVND (reference sequence). This CDR3 region has 13 residues. General observations from the study: Presence/absence analyses rested on an assumption that sequencing depth was roughly uniform across donors. In a later analysis, specific HLA alleles were associated with 15,000 to 20,000 TCR beta sequences at a 0.05 false discovery rate.

This clone was seen a few times. Its antigen is unknown. This sequence was found in a woman aged 40 to 49 in good health and CMV-seropositive. Sequencing was carried out using PBMCs. The genes are TRBV19 and TRBJ1-1; D is uncertain. DNA of the CDR3: TGTGCCAGTAGTGAGGGAGGGAACACTGAAGCTTTCTTT. Translated, it gives CASSEGGNTEAFF.